This TCR beta chain was sequenced in a study of control samples from healthy donors and cancer patients (TCRdb year 2020). As for this clone: The antigen it recognizes is unknown. Base qualities are not at hand, and no much larger clone is one base apart.

Clipping removes 2 bases from V and 5 bases from J, with 7 as the unmatched junction base count. The CDR3 goes from the cysteine to the phenylalanine over 16 residues. The kept DNA is CDR3 alone, 48 bases in frame from the first base. For CDR1 and CDR2, the germline V gene lists KGHSH and LQKENI. The library was obtained by the immunoSEQ multiplex PCR assay. TCRdb re-hosts the immuneACCESS table, in-frame sequences only. Its copies lack some clones; in the studies checked, an unresolved V gene accounts for under half of them, and the cause for the rest is not known. The sample records some 150,000 clones, roughly 94% of which are singletons. The ten biggest clones cover about 15% of the sample.

This chain is built from TRBV18 and TRBJ2-5, with 11 bases in between that match TRBD1. The specimen was PBMCs. This TCR derives from a man between 60 and 70 years old with colorectal cancer. The CDR3 in this case is CASSPRGQGADETQYF. The DNA is TGTGCCAGCTCACCAAGAGGACAGGGGGCGGACGAGACCCAGTACTTC.